This TCR beta chain originates from a study of blood T cell repertoires in COVID-19. Study overall: Whether acute or convalescent, the COVID-19 samples came from the United States, Italy and Spain. T cells, B-cell-depleted T cells, or PBMCs supplied cDNA or gDNA.

V shed 3 bases and J shed 6 bases, with 12 bases lying between them. Germline V gene sequence: CDR1 MGHDK, CDR2 SYGVNS. CDR3 length: 15 residues. Libraries were prepared by immunoSEQ multiplex PCR; TCRdb keeps only in-frame clonotypes and omits some of them. The sample consists of 360,000 or so clones, around 87% of them appearing once. The sample taken for sequencing was peripheral blood. This sequence originates from a man younger than 35 with active or convalescent COVID-19. The genes are TRBV25-1 and TRBJ1-6; D perhaps matches TRBD1 (5 bases). For the CDR3, the DNA is TGTGCCAGCAGTGAGGGCAGGCAGGGTAATTCACCCCTCCACTTT. Its protein product is CASSEGRQGNSPLHF.